This TCR beta chain was obtained from a study of blood T cell repertoires in COVID-19. Produced via immunoSEQ multiplex PCR; TCRdb's table is partial and in-frame only. The sample carries roughly 300,000 clones, about 89% recorded once. Germline V gives CDR1 MDHEN, CDR2 SYDVKM. V shed 3 bases and J 3 bases; nucleotides not matched to a gene: 2. This CDR3 is built from 16 residues. The genes are TRBV28 and TRBJ2-3; 14 bases align to TRBD2. The sample comprised peripheral blood. This clonotype was sampled from a woman aged 45 to 65 who had recovered from COVID-19. CDR3 DNA sequence: TGTGCCAGCAGTTTGACTAGCGGGGGGGCTACAGATACGCAGTATTTT. This encodes CASSLTSGGATDTQYF.